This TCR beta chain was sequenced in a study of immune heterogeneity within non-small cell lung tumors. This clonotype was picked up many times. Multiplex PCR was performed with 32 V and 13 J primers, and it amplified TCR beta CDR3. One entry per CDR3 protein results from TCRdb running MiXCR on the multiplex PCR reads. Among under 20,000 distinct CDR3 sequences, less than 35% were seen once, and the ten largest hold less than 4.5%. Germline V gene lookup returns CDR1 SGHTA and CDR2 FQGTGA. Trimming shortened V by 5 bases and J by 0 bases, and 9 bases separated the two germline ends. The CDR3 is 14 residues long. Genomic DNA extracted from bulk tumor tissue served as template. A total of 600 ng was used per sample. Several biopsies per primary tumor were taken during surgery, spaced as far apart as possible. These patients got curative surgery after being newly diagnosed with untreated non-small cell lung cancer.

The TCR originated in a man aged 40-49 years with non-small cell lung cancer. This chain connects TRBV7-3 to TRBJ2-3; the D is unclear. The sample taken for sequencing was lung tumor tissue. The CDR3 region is CASSQSRSTDTQYF. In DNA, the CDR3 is TGTGCCAGCAGCCAGAGTAGAAGCACAGATACGCAGTATTTT.